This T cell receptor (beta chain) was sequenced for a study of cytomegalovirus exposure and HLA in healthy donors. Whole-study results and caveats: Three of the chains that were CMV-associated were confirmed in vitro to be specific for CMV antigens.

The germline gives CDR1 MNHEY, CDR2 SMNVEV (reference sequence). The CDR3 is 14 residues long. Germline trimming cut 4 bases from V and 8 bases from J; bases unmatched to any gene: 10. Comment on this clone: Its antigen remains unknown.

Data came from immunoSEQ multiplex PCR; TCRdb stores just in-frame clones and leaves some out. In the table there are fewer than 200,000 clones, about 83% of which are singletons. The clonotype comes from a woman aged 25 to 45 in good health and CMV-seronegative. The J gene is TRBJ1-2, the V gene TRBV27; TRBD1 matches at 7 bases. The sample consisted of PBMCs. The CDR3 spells CASSSPSTGLGYTF. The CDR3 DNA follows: TGTGCCAGCAGTTCCCCCTCGACAGGGCTCGGCTACACCTTC.